This entry is about one T cell receptor beta chain. The data derive from a study of technical replicates of blood from a handful of donors. The germline gives CDR1 SNHLY, CDR2 FYNNEI. Trimming removed 6 bases from V and 0 bases from J; junction bases left unmatched: 10. This CDR3 is 18 amino acids long. The repertoire was sequenced with immunoSEQ multiplex PCR; TCRdb's copy has only in-frame clones and lacks some. This table has 74,000 or so clones, more than 85% appearing once. The chain is built from TRBV2 and TRBJ2-6; 8 positions agree with TRBD2. Material: T cells isolated from PBMCs. The clonotype originates from a human donor in good health. CDR3 coding DNA: TGTGCCAGCAGGGGAACTAGCGGAGTGAACTCTGGGGCCAACGTCCTGACTTTC. Protein: CASRGTSGVNSGANVLTF.